This T cell receptor (beta chain) was identified during a study of human thymus T cells. Thymic samples were excised during corrective heart operations. Profiled with immunoSEQ multiplex PCR; TCRdb holds only in-frame clones, not every one. The table includes some 130,000 clones, just under 95% detected once. Sequencing was performed on thymus tissue. This sequence originates from a boy in the first two years of life with a congenital heart defect but otherwise immunologically healthy.

Written as DNA, the CDR3 is TGTGCCAGCTACCCCCCCGGGACCGGCAATCAGCCCCAGCATTTT. It codes for CASYPPGTGNQPQHF. This sequence joins TRBV28 and TRBJ1-5; D is perhaps TRBD1 (5 bases). Deletions cut 8 bases from V and 2 bases from J, with 16 bases between. Germline CDR1 is MDHEN and CDR2 is SYDVKM. The CDR3 totals 15 residues. The full variable domain, rest sourced from reference TRBV28 and TRBJ1-5, is DVKVTQSSRYLVKRTGEKVFLECVQDMDHENMFWYRQDPGLGLRLIYFSYDVKMKEKGDIPEGYSVSREKKERFSLILESASTNQTSMYLCASYPPGTGNQPQHFGDGTRLSIL.